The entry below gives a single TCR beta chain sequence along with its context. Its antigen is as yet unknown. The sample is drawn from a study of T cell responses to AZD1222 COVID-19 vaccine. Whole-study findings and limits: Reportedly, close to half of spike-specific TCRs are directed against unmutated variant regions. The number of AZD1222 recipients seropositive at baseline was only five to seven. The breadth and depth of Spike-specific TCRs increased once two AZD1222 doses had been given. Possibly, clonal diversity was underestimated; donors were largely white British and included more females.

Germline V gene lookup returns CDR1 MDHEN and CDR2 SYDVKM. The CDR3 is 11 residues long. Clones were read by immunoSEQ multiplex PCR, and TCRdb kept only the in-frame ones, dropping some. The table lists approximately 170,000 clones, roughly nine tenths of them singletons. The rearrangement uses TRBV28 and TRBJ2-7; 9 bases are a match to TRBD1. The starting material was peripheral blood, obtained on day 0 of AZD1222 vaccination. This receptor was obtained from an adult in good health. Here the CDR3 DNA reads TGTGCGACCGGGACAGGGAACGAGCAGTACTTC. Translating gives CATGTGNEQYF. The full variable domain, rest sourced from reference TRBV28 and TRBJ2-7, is DVKVTQSSRYLVKRTGEKVFLECVQDMDHENMFWYRQDPGLGLRLIYFSYDVKMKEKGDIPEGYSVSREKKERFSLILESASTNQTSMYLCATGTGNEQYFGPGTRLTVT.